The 29 T cell receptor beta chains listed next were all sequenced from one sample in a study of blood T cell repertoires in COVID-19. Libraries were prepared by immunoSEQ multiplex PCR; TCRdb keeps only in-frame clonotypes and omits some of them. The data contain 130,000 or so clones, 84% of them singletons. What was sequenced was peripheral blood. The origin of the receptors is a woman in her sixties with acute or convalescent COVID-19.

In regard to this clone: Other DNA sequences in this specimen translate into the identical CDR3. This sequence joins TRBV5-4 and TRBJ2-6; unclear D gene. The CDR3 consists of 15 residues. V lost 1 base and J 0 bases, leaving 5 bases between the germline ends. In germline, CDR1 is SGHNT, CDR2 YYREEE (reference sequence). CDR3 nucleotide sequence: TGTGCCAGCAGCTTGAGGAGCTCTGGGGCCAACGTCCTGACTTTC. Protein sequence: CASSLRSSGANVLTF.

The rearrangement joins TRBV6-6 to TRBJ1-1; D remains ambiguous. Germline loops: CDR1 MNHNY, CDR2 SVGAGI (reference sequence). Trimming shortened V by 4 bases and J by 2 bases, and 8 bases separated the two germline ends. The CDR3 runs to 13 residues. The CDR3 sequence: CASSLKANTEAFF. As DNA, the CDR3 is TGTGCCAGCAGTTTGAAAGCTAACACTGAAGCTTTCTTT.

This chain joins TRBV6-1 and TRBJ1-5, with TRBD1 identical over 11 bases. Germline values: CDR1 MNHNS, CDR2 SASEGT. The CDR3 runs 14 residues. V dropped 3 bases and J dropped 6; count of bases not matched to a gene: 1. For the CDR3, the DNA is TGTGCCAGCAGTGAGGGGACAGGGGGTCAGCCCCAGCATTTT. Its translation is CASSEGTGGQPQHF.

The gene calls are TRBV3-1 (or the pseudogene TRBV3-2) and TRBJ1-2, with D maybe TRBD1 (6 bases). Germline values: CDR1 LGHDT, CDR2 YNNKEL (reference sequence). Trimming pared 2 bases from V and 6 bases from J, leaving 13 bases between. The CDR3 covers 14 residues. The CDR3 sequence: CASSQNRVPDGYTF. CDR3 DNA: TGTGCCAGCAGCCAAAACAGGGTACCGGATGGCTACACCTTC.

This rearrangement joins TRBV5-5 to TRBJ1-4, with D maybe TRBD1 (6 bases). Trimming left V 1 base short and J 4 bases short, with 11 bases between. This CDR3 has 15 residues. Germline V gene sequence: CDR1 SGHKS, CDR2 YYEKEE (reference sequence). The CDR3 region is CASSLRGNNNEKLFF. The CDR3 bases are TGTGCCAGCAGCTTGAGGGGGAACAATAATGAAAAACTGTTTTTT.

This chain's CDR3 is CASSRDRDGEAFF. The CDR3 DNA sequence: TGTGCCAGCAGCAGGGACAGGGATGGTGAAGCTTTCTTT. V and J are TRBV6-6 and TRBJ1-1; 9 bases agree with TRBD1. Trimming took 6 bases from V and 7 from J; bases not matched to a gene: 6. The CDR3 is made up of 13 amino acids. CDR1 is MNHNY and CDR2 is SVGAGI in the germline V gene (reference sequence).

This clone occurred once. The chain has TRBV6-5 and TRBJ1-1; tentative D call: TRBD1 (5 bases). CDR3 length: 13 residues. Trimming removed 7 bases at V and 4 bases at J, with 13 bases between. Germline V CDR1 and CDR2: MNHEY, SVGAGI. The CDR3 DNA follows: TGTGCCAGCAACGACCTCGGGGGCACTGAAGCTTTCTTT. It is translated as CASNDLGGTEAFF.

This clone was seen a single time. The rearrangement links TRBV7-8 to TRBJ2-4; 9 bases agree with TRBD1. CDR1 and CDR2 (germline): SGHVS, FQNEAQ. V shed 6 bases, J shed 6 bases, and the junction held 6 bases outside the gene matches. CDR3 length: 14 residues. CDR3 DNA sequence: TGTGCCAGCAGGGGACCGGGACAGGGAAACATTCAGTACTTC. Amino acids: CASRGPGQGNIQYF.

The chain carries TRBV5-5 and TRBJ2-7; weak D call: TRBD1 (5 bases). Germline V gene lookup returns CDR1 SGHKS and CDR2 YYEKEE (reference sequence). The length of the CDR3 is 14 residues. V lost 5 bases to trimming and J lost 1 base, with 13 bases between them. DNA for the CDR3: TGTGCCAGCAGTACCGACAGAGCGTCCTACGAGCAGTACGTC. The encoded protein is CASSTDRASYEQYV.

This clone was picked up a small number of times. The CDR3 DNA follows: TGCGCCAGCAGCTCCACGGGACAGGGGGCTGAGAGCTATGGCTACACCTTC. This codes for CASSSTGQGAESYGYTF. The chain combines TRBV5-1 with TRBJ1-2; 12 bases agree with TRBD1. The CDR3 contains 17 residues. Germline values: CDR1 SGHRS, CDR2 YFSETQ. The junction had 10 bases not matched to a gene; V was cut back by 3 bases and J by 4 bases.

The V gene is TRBV5-1, the J gene TRBJ2-5; tentative D call: TRBD2 (6 bases). V was clipped by 4 bases and J by 5 bases, with 12 bases between them. This CDR3 contains 13 residues. Germline assignment: CDR1 SGHRS and CDR2 YFSETQ. The CDR3, as DNA: TGCGCCAGCAGCCTACTTGCGGGGGAGACCCAGTACTTC. Amino acids: CASSLLAGETQYF. Complete variable domain (other parts from reference TRBV5-1 and TRBJ2-5): KAGVTQTPRYLIKTRGQQVTLSCSPISGHRSVSWYQQTPGQGLQFLFEYFSETQRNKGNFPGRFSGRQFSNSRSEMNVSTLELGDSALYLCASSLLAGETQYFGPGTRLLVL.

The rearrangement uses TRBV2 and TRBJ2-7; possibly TRBD1 for D (5 bases). Germline CDR1 is SNHLY and CDR2 is FYNNEI. Trimming removed 3 bases from V and 3 bases from J, with 12 bases in between. This CDR3 contains 14 residues. The CDR3 is CASSEQQVVYEQYF. The CDR3 nucleotides read TGTGCCAGCAGTGAGCAACAGGTGGTCTACGAGCAGTACTTC.

The chain links TRBV2 to TRBJ1-2; 7 positions agree with TRBD1. V lost 4 bases and J lost 4; bases outside the gene matches: 3. Germline CDR1 SNHLY, CDR2 FYNNEI. This CDR3 has 13 amino acids. The CDR3, as DNA: TGTGCCAGCAGTGGGGGACAGACCTATGGCTACACCTTC. Its translation is CASSGGQTYGYTF. Looking up the rest from reference TRBV2 and TRBJ1-2 gives the full variable domain: EPEVTQTPSHQVTQMGQEVILRCVPISNHLYFYWYRQILGQKVEFLVSFYNNEISEKSEIFDDQFSVERPDGSNFTLKIRSTKLEDSAMYFCASSGGQTYGYTFGSGTRLTVV.

This clone was detected a few times. The chain is built from TRBV18 and TRBJ2-2; D is uncertain. The CDR3 is 14 amino acids. The germline CDR1 and CDR2 sequences are KGHSH and LQKENI. With 3 bases removed from V and 6 bases from J, the gap between germline ends came to 11 bases. The CDR3 bases are TGTGCCAGCTCACCGGTACAGTTCGCCGGGGAGCTGTTTTTT. Encoded protein: CASSPVQFAGELFF.

This chain uses TRBV13 with TRBJ1-2, with D uncertain. Germline V gene lookup returns CDR1 PRHDT and CDR2 FYEKMQ (reference sequence). With 8 bases removed from V and 4 bases from J, the gap between germline ends came to 8 bases. The CDR3 is made up of 11 amino acids. CDR3 loop: CASGDPYGYTF. Written as DNA, the CDR3 is TGTGCCAGCGGAGATCCCTATGGCTACACCTTC.

This clone occurred once. The V gene is TRBV5-1, the J gene TRBJ2-2; D is possibly TRBD2 (5 bases). Germline assignment: CDR1 SGHRS and CDR2 YFSETQ. The CDR3 is made up of 16 amino acids. V lost 0 bases and J 0 bases, leaving 9 bases between the germline ends. The CDR3 protein is CASSLEAGPNTGELFF. The CDR3 DNA sequence: TGCGCCAGCAGCTTGGAGGCGGGTCCGAACACCGGGGAGCTGTTTTTT.

DNA of the CDR3: TGTGCCAGTAAGACAGGAAACTATGGCTACACCTTC. This codes for CASKTGNYGYTF. The chain couples TRBV19 to TRBJ1-2; weak D call: TRBD1 (6 bases). V lost 7 bases and J 2 bases, leaving 8 bases between the germline ends. This CDR3 region has 12 residues. CDR1 and CDR2 (germline): LNHDA, SQIVND (reference sequence).

The chain employs TRBV24-1 and TRBJ1-2; TRBD1 matches 9 bases. Germline CDR1 is KGHDR and CDR2 is SFDVKD. CDR3 size: 14 residues. With V trimmed by 4 bases and J by 4 bases, 3 bases remained unmatched. CDR3 DNA: TGTGCCACCAGTGAAGGGACAGGGAGCTATGGCTACACCTTC. This gives the protein CATSEGTGSYGYTF.

V and J are TRBV5-1 and TRBJ2-2; maybe TRBD1 (7 bases). V dropped 6 bases and J dropped 2 bases, with 23 bases sitting between them. Germline V gene lookup returns CDR1 SGHRS and CDR2 YFSETQ. The CDR3 has 18 residues. This CDR3 is CASTSEGAETGNTGELFF. In nucleotides, the CDR3 is TGCGCCAGCACCTCGGAGGGGGCGGAAACAGGAAACACCGGGGAGCTGTTTTTT.

This chain links TRBV24-1 with TRBJ2-2; maybe TRBD1 (6 bases). Germline CDR1 reads KGHDR; CDR2 reads SFDVKD. The CDR3 contains 15 residues. V lost 9 bases to trimming and J lost 3 bases, with 16 bases between them. The CDR3 nucleotides read TGTGCCACCCGGGACACCAAAGCGGACACCGGGGAGCTGTTTTTT. Amino acid sequence: CATRDTKADTGELFF.

The chain uses TRBV9 and TRBJ1-6; TRBD1 might be the D (5 bases). Germline-derived CDR1 and CDR2 are SGDLS and YYNGEE. This CDR3 has 15 amino acids. V was clipped by 3 bases and J by 8 bases, with 15 bases between them. CDR3 sequence: CASSAAGPRDSPLHF. The CDR3 nucleotides read TGTGCCAGCAGCGCCGCCGGTCCCAGGGATTCACCCCTCCACTTT.

The rearrangement uses TRBV6-5 and TRBJ1-6; D is possibly TRBD1 (6 bases). The germline V gene encodes CDR1 MNHEY and CDR2 SVGAGI. V lost 6 bases to trimming and J lost 12 bases, with 18 bases between them. The CDR3 runs to 14 residues. For the CDR3, the DNA is TGTGCCAGCAGGCAAAGGGGGGCGGGGGGACCCCTCCACTTT. Translating gives CASRQRGAGGPLHF.

The genes are TRBV11-1 and TRBJ1-1; 7 positions match TRBD1. CDR1 and CDR2 from the germline V gene are SGHAT and FQDESV (reference sequence). Trimming cost V 5 bases and J 0 bases; bases outside gene matches: 6. The CDR3 length is 15 residues. In nucleotides, the CDR3 is TGTGCCAGCAGCCGCAGACAGGGTGTGAACACTGAAGCTTTCTTT. Protein: CASSRRQGVNTEAFF.

The chain recombines TRBV7-9 with TRBJ2-1; possible D gene TRBD1, 5 bases. Germline V lookup: CDR1 SEHNR, CDR2 FQNEAQ (reference sequence). CDR3 length: 12 amino acids. V was cut by 7 bases and J by 6 bases, with 10 bases left in between. The CDR3 DNA is TGTGCCAGCACCCGACAGACCAATGAGCAGTTCTTC. It is translated as CASTRQTNEQFF.

The chain carries TRBV10-1 and TRBJ2-3; D is perhaps TRBD2 (7 bases). Germline lookup yields CDR1 WNHNN and CDR2 SYGVQD (reference sequence). V dropped 5 bases and J dropped 7 bases, with 16 bases sitting between them. The CDR3 runs to 14 residues. CDR3 DNA: TGCGCCAGCAGTCACCGGGGGGCCGGGAATACGCAGTATTTT. Protein sequence: CASSHRGAGNTQYF.

This chain joins TRBV27 and TRBJ1-6; TRBD1 is a possible D gene (5 bases). This CDR3 contains 14 residues. The V gene lost 1 base and the J gene lost 9 bases, with 10 bases spanning the gap. CDR1 is MNHEY and CDR2 is SMNVEV in the germline V gene (reference sequence). The CDR3 DNA sequence: TGTGCCAGCAGTTTATTCAGGGTGGGTTCACCCCTCCACTTT. Residues: CASSLFRVGSPLHF.

This sequence joins TRBV28 and TRBJ2-4, with a tentative D call TRBD1 (5 bases). The CDR3 extends over 9 amino acids. With 5 bases removed from V and 16 bases from J, the gap between germline ends came to 9 bases. The V gene's germline CDR1 is MDHEN and CDR2 SYDVKM. In DNA form, the CDR3 reads TGTGCCAGCAGTCCTGGGGCCTACTTC. This encodes CASSPGAYF.

This clone has only a few counts. The DNA of the CDR3 is TGTGCCAGCTCAATGGGCAGAAACACTGAAGCTTTCTTT. Translation gives CASSMGRNTEAFF. The rearrangement uses TRBV6-5 and TRBJ1-1; D is unresolved. Germline-derived CDR1 and CDR2 are MNHEY and SVGAGI. V was clipped by 8 bases and J by 2 bases, with 12 bases between them. The CDR3 contains 13 residues.

J is TRBJ2-7 and V is TRBV7-9; D is unresolved. V lost 5 bases and J lost 5, with 25 bases in between. The CDR3 loop spans 17 amino acids. CDR1 is SEHNR and CDR2 is FQNEAQ in the germline V gene (reference sequence). CDR3 in amino acids: CASSLGRSAGLMDEQYF. For the CDR3, the DNA is TGTGCCAGCAGCCTGGGCCGTAGTGCCGGTCTAATGGACGAGCAGTACTTC.